This TCR beta chain was retrieved from a study of blood T cell repertoires in COVID-19. Overall study: Samples taken during acute and convalescent COVID-19 were collected in the United States, Italy and Spain. Sample material is recorded as cDNA or gDNA derived from T cells, B-cell-depleted T cells, or PBMCs.

The CDR3 length is 13 residues. The germline gives CDR1 MNHNY, CDR2 SVGAGI (reference sequence). Trimming took off 6 bases at V and 0 bases at J, with 8 bases between the two ends. Original analysis: It was from reference gene primer amplification that nucleated cell counts were estimated. Assay: immunoSEQ multiplex PCR; the TCRdb copy retains only in-frame clones and omits some. The DNA gave D and trimming, while V, J and clone size come from that table. The data show about 150,000 clones, about 90% seen once. This clone was observed once. The clonotype was recovered from an elderly man with acute or convalescent COVID-19. J is TRBJ1-1 and V is TRBV6-6, with D tentatively TRBD1 (5 bases). The sample consisted of peripheral blood. CDR3 sequence reads: CASSDSLNTEAFF. CDR3 nucleotides: TGTGCCAGCAGCGACAGCCTGAACACTGAAGCTTTCTTT.